The clone carrying this T cell receptor beta chain was found a few times. This sample stems from a study of T-cell memory formation after mild COVID-19. Study background: TCR clusters showed largely donor specificity.

Each CDR3 protein gets one entry after TCRdb re-called the 5' RACE reads with MiXCR. The sample yields 130,000 to 150,000 distinct CDR3 sequences, roughly a fifth seen once. With 7 bases removed from V and 2 bases from J, the gap between germline ends came to 8 bases. Germline V gene sequence: CDR1 DFQATT, CDR2 SNEGSKA (reference sequence). The CDR3 runs to 11 residues. The V gene is TRBV20-1, the J gene TRBJ1-1; D is ambiguous. The source material was PBMCs or a T cell subset sorted from them (not recorded which). This clonotype originated in an adult woman who had mild COVID-19 (a few samples of this study predate the infection). Cell type and time point are not known. CDR3 amino acids: CSVQKNTEAFF. The CDR3 coding sequence is TGCAGTGTTCAGAAAAACACTGAAGCTTTCTTT.